Sequencing of this T cell receptor (beta chain) was carried out in a study of long-term antiretroviral therapy in people with HIV. Points from the study as a whole: Specimen acquisition occurred between the mid-2000s and the late 2010s, potentially under older ART regimens.

The immunoSEQ assay was v3.0, run at survey level. Clones were sequenced by immunoSEQ multiplex PCR, and TCRdb holds only the in-frame ones, with some missing. Counted here are 20,000 to 25,000 clones, approximately 87% occurring once; the ten biggest clones make up 3.3%. This clone was seen just once. The antigen is undetermined. The CDR3 length is 13 residues. The germline gives CDR1 SGHDN, CDR2 FVKESK. V was trimmed by 1 base and J by 6 bases, leaving 9 bases between them. This material consisted of unsorted PBMCs, taken roughly 2.5 years after starting antiretroviral therapy. This rearrangement joins TRBV14 to TRBJ1-2; the D gene is possibly TRBD1 (5 bases). The origin of this receptor is a woman between 45 and 65 years old with HIV. DNA for the CDR3: TGTGCCAGCAGCCAAGGGGCAGGGCATGGCTACACCTTC. Translating it yields CASSQGAGHGYTF. Full variable domain (outside the CDR3, taken from reference TRBV14 and TRBJ1-2): EAGVTQFPSHSVIEKGQTVTLRCDPISGHDNLYWYRRVMGKEIKFLLHFVKESKQDESGMPNNRFLAERTGGTYSTLKVQPAELEDSGVYFCASSQGAGHGYTFGSGTRLTVV.